The rows below give T cell receptor beta chains drawn from one sample of a study of blood T cell repertoires in COVID-19. Method: immunoSEQ multiplex PCR; TCRdb's copy keeps in-frame clones and lacks some. The table has a few hundred thousand clones, approximately 89% seen once. Specimen: PBMCs or T cells enriched from blood (not recorded which). The receptors here all came from a woman in her twenties or thirties who had recovered from COVID-19. Both conserved end residues are part of each CDR3. The D gene is left open where the match is weak. Clone size is shown for a subset of rows, as once, few, many or a class of expanded clone.

v_call,j_call,clone_size,d_call,cdr3_length,cdr3_nt,cdr3_aa
TRBV19,TRBJ1-5,-,-,15,TGTGCCAGTAGTATCGACAGTTTTAGCAATCAGCCCCAGCATTTT,CASSIDSFSNQPQHF
TRBV7-9,TRBJ2-1,few,TRBD2,17,TGTGCCAGCAGCTTAGCGACTAGCGGGAGGTGGGTCAATGAGCAGTTCTTC,CASSLATSGRWVNEQFF
TRBV5-5,TRBJ1-2,-,TRBD1,15,TGTGCCAGCAGCTACGACAGGGTTGTAGGGTATGGCTACACCTTC,CASSYDRVVGYGYTF
TRBV20-1,TRBJ1-2,-,-,11,TGCAGTGTTATTACAGGGATTGGCTACACCTTC,CSVITGIGYTF
TRBV7-9,TRBJ2-3,-,-,13,TGTGCCAGCAGCATCTCTAGCACAGATACGCAGTATTTT,CASSISSTDTQYF
TRBV7-8,TRBJ1-3,-,-,15,TGTGCCAGCAGCCAAACAGGAATCGCTGGAAACACCATATATTTT,CASSQTGIAGNTIYF
TRBV5-5,TRBJ1-3,-,-,15,TGTGCCAGCAGCTTGGGAGGGAAGTCTGGAAACACCATATATTTT,CASSLGGKSGNTIYF
TRBV27,TRBJ2-7,-,TRBD1,14,TGTGCCAGCAGTCGGGACAGGGTTGACTACGAGCAGTACTTC,CASSRDRVDYEQYF
TRBV19,TRBJ1-1,-,TRBD1,14,TGTGCCAGTACCTCTAAGGACAGGGGGCTGATGGCTTTCTTT,CASTSKDRGLMAFF
TRBV4-1,TRBJ1-2,-,-,14,TGCGCCAGCAGCCAAGTCCCCCGGGTTTATGGCTACACCTTC,CASSQVPRVYGYTF
TRBV13,TRBJ2-1,once,TRBD2,17,TGTGCCAGCAGCTTGGTTGGACTAGCGGGAGGAGCCAATGAGCAGTTCTTC,CASSLVGLAGGANEQFF
TRBV6-5,TRBJ1-2,-,-,15,TGTGCCAGCAGTTCCGGGGGGTTTGGCGGATATGGCTACACCTTC,CASSSGGFGGYGYTF
TRBV18,TRBJ1-3,-,-,17,TGTGCCAGCTCAACCCAGACAGGCTCCTTCTCTGGAAACACCATATATTTT,CASSTQTGSFSGNTIYF
TRBV24-1,TRBJ2-5,-,TRBD2,11,TGTGCCACCAGAGCGGGGGAGACCCAGTACTTC,CATRAGETQYF
TRBV30,TRBJ2-7,-,TRBD1,13,TGTGCCTGGAATGTCGGACAGGGAGGCGAGCAGTACTTC,CAWNVGQGGEQYF
TRBV10-3,TRBJ1-5,-,-,15,TGTGCCATCAGTGGCCCGGGGAACAGCAATCAGCCCCAGCATTTT,CAISGPGNSNQPQHF
TRBV28,TRBJ2-7,-,-,14,TGTGCCAGCACCATCGGGGTTTCAAGTTACGAGCAGTACTTC,CASTIGVSSYEQYF
TRBV6-5,TRBJ1-2,-,TRBD1,12,TGTGCCAGCAGCGGACAGGGCTCTGGCTACACCTTC,CASSGQGSGYTF
TRBV20-1,TRBJ2-7,-,-,13,TGCAGTGCTAGTATAGGGGGGGACTACGAGCAGTACTTC,CSASIGGDYEQYF
TRBV7-8,TRBJ1-2,-,-,13,TGTGCCAGCAGCTCCCGAGTTAACTATGGCTACACCTTC,CASSSRVNYGYTF
TRBV7-2,TRBJ1-6,once,TRBD1,12,TGTGCCCTACGGGACAGGGGGTCACCCCTCCACTTT,CALRDRGSPLHF
TRBV2,TRBJ2-7,-,TRBD1,14,TGTGCCAGCAGTCAGGACAGGATTCCTTACGAGCAGTACTTC,CASSQDRIPYEQYF
TRBV7-4,TRBJ2-1,-,-,15,TGTGCCAGCAACCCAGGGAAAACCTTTGACAATGAGCAGTTCTTC,CASNPGKTFDNEQFF
TRBV6-5,TRBJ1-5,few,-,12,TGTGCCTGGGGCTATAGCAATCAGCCCCAGCATTTT,CAWGYSNQPQHF
TRBV9,TRBJ1-2,-,-,14,TGTGCCAGCAGCGTAAATGGCAGGTCATATGGCTACACCTTC,CASSVNGRSYGYTF
TRBV28,TRBJ2-1,-,TRBD2,16,TGTGCCAGCAGTTTAGCTAGCGGTGGCTCCTACAATGAGCAGTTCTTC,CASSLASGGSYNEQFF
TRBV11-2,TRBJ2-5,-,TRBD2,15,TGTGCCAGCAGCCCCGGACTAGCGGGAGGAGAGACCCAGTACTTC,CASSPGLAGGETQYF
TRBV3-1/TRBV3-2,TRBJ2-2,-,TRBD2,17,TGTGCCAGCAGCCAGGGTCTAGCGGGGACGAACACCGGGGAGCTGTTTTTT,CASSQGLAGTNTGELFF
TRBV4-1,TRBJ2-7,-,TRBD1,15,TGCGCCAGCAGCCAACCAAGGACAGGGTTAGACGAGCAGTACTTC,CASSQPRTGLDEQYF
TRBV10-2,TRBJ2-5,once,-,12,TGCGCCAGCGGACAGAATATTGAGACCCAGTACTTC,CASGQNIETQYF
TRBV7-2,TRBJ2-1,-,TRBD1,17,TGTGCCAGCAGCCCGAAACCTCCGGGACAGGGAGGTAATGAGCAGTTCTTC,CASSPKPPGQGGNEQFF
TRBV7-9,TRBJ2-7,-,TRBD1,14,TGTGCCAGCAGCACCGGACAGGGGGCAGGTCGGATGTACTTC,CASSTGQGAGRMYF
TRBV11-2,TRBJ2-6,-,-,16,TGTGCCAGCAGCTCTAGCTTGGCTTCTGGGGCCAACGTCCTGACTTTC,CASSSSLASGANVLTF
TRBV11-2,TRBJ1-4,-,TRBD1,13,TGTGCCAGCAGCCGGGGACAGGGTGAGAAACTGTTTTTT,CASSRGQGEKLFF
TRBV12-3/TRBV12-4,TRBJ2-7,-,TRBD2,13,TGTGCCAGCAGTCCCCCGGGGGGCTACGAGCAGTACTTC,CASSPPGGYEQYF
TRBV6-6,TRBJ2-5,-,-,14,TGTGCCAGCAGTCCTACAGGTTCCCAAGAGACCCAGTACTTC,CASSPTGSQETQYF
TRBV9,TRBJ2-3,-,-,17,TGTGCCAGCAGCGTAGGTTTAGGGGCATCTAGCACAGATACGCAGTATTTT,CASSVGLGASSTDTQYF
TRBV7-3,TRBJ2-2,-,TRBD1,15,TGTGCCAGCAGGTTACAGGGGGCGATTACCGGGGAGCTGTTTTTT,CASRLQGAITGELFF
TRBV3-1/TRBV3-2,TRBJ2-7,-,-,15,TGTGCCAGCAGCCACACTAGCCGGAGCTTCGGCGAGCAGTACTTC,CASSHTSRSFGEQYF
TRBV20-1,TRBJ2-7,-,-,16,TGCAGTGCTAGTCAGTCGTCCGGGAGGACAGCCTACGAGCAGTACTTC,CSASQSSGRTAYEQYF
TRBV10-1,TRBJ2-7,-,-,15,TGCGCCAGCAGTGAATTAAGGACAGATTCCTACGAGCAGTACTTC,CASSELRTDSYEQYF
TRBV19,TRBJ2-2,-,TRBD1,15,TGTGCCAGTAGTCCCGGGACAGGGGACACCGGGGAGCTGTTTTTT,CASSPGTGDTGELFF
TRBV28,TRBJ2-7,-,-,15,TGTGCCAGCAGTTCCGGCGGGACTCTCGGATTGGTGCAGTACTTC,CASSSGGTLGLVQYF
TRBV14,TRBJ1-3,-,-,14,TGTGCCAGCAGACCGTTCAGCTCTGGAAACACCATATATTTT,CASRPFSSGNTIYF
TRBV7-9,TRBJ2-7,once,-,15,TGTGCCAGCAGCTTAGGGTCTGGCAAAACCTACGAGCAGTACTTC,CASSLGSGKTYEQYF
TRBV3-1/TRBV3-2,TRBJ2-1,-,TRBD2,15,TGTGCCAGCAGCATCCGACTAGCGGCCTACAATGAGCAGTTCTTC,CASSIRLAAYNEQFF
TRBV7-8,TRBJ2-7,-,-,14,TGTGCCAGCAGCTTATCCTTTTCCACTTACGAGCAGTACTTC,CASSLSFSTYEQYF
TRBV7-2,TRBJ2-2,once,-,16,TGTGCCAGCAGCTTAAGGGGAACAAGGAACACCGGGGAGCTGTTTTTT,CASSLRGTRNTGELFF